This T cell receptor (beta chain) originates from a study of cytomegalovirus exposure and HLA in healthy donors. Study-wide findings and caveats: In vitro data verified a few CMV-associated chains as specific for CMV antigens. The classifier was said to identify cytomegalovirus status with high specificity and sensitivity.

Clones were read by immunoSEQ multiplex PCR, and TCRdb kept only the in-frame ones, dropping some. Of 100,000 or so clones listed, 87% are singletons. The CDR3 contains 14 residues. V was cut by 5 bases and J by 7 bases, with 16 bases left in between. Germline V gene lookup returns CDR1 SGHTA and CDR2 FQGNSA. Notes on this clone: Its target is unknown.

Sequenced input: PBMCs. This TCR came from a man aged 18 to 30 in good health and CMV-seropositive. The J gene is TRBJ2-3, the V gene TRBV7-2; possible D gene TRBD2, 5 bases. Here the CDR3 DNA reads TGTGCCAGCAGCGCCGGGATCTCTGCGCATACGCAGTATTTT. This sequence encodes CASSAGISAHTQYF.